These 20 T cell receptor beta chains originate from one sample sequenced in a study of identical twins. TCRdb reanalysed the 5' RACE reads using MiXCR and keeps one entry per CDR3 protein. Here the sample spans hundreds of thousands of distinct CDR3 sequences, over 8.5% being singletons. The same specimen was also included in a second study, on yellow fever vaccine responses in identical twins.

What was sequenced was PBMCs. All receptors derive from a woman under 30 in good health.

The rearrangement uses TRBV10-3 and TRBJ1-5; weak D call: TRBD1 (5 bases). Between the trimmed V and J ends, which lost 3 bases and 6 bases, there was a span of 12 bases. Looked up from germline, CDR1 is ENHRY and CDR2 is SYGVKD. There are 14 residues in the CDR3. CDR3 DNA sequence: TGTGCCATCAGTGAAGTTTCGGGGCGTCAGCCCCAGCATTTT. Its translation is CAISEVSGRQPQHF.

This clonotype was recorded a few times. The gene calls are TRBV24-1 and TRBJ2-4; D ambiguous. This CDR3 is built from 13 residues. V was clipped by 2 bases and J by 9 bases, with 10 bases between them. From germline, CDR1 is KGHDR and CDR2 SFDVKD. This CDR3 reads CATSDSKESIQYF. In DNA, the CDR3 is TGTGCCACCAGTGATTCAAAGGAAAGCATTCAGTACTTC.

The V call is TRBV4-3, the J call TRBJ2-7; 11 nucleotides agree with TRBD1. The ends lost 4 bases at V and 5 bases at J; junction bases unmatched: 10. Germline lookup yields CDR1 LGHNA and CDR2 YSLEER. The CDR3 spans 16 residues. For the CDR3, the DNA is TGCGCCAGCAGCCCTCACAGCGGGACAGGGGGTAACGAGCAGTACTTC. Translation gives CASSPHSGTGGNEQYF.

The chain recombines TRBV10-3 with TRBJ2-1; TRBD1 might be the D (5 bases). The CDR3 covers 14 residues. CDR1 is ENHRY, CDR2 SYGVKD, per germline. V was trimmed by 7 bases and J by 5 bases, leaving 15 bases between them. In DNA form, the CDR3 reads TGTGCCATCAAGAGCAGGGTTGGGGACAATGAGCAGTTCTTC. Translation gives CAIKSRVGDNEQFF.

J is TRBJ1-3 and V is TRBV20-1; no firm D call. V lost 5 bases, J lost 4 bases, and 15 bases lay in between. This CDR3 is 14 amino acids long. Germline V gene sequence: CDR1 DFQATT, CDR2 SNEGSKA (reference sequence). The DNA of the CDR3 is TGCAGTGCTGAGGAAGGCTTCACCGGAAACACCATATATTTT. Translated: CSAEEGFTGNTIYF.

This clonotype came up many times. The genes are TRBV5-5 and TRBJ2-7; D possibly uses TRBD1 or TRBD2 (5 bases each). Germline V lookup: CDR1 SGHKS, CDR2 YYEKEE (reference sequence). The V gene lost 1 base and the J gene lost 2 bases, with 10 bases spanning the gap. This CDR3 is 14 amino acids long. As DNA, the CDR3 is TGTGCCAGCAGCTTGTGGCAGGGACCCTACGAGCAGTACTTC. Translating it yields CASSLWQGPYEQYF.

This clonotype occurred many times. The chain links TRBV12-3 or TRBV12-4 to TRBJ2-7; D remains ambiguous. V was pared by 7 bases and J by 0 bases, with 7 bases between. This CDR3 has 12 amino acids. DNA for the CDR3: TGTGCCAGCATGAGTTTCTCCTACGAGCAGTACTTC. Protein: CASMSFSYEQYF.

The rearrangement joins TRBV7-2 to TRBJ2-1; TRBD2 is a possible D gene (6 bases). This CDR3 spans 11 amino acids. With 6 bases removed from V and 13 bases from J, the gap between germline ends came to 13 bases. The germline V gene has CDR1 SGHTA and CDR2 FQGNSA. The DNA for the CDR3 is TGTGCCAGCAGATTCCGGGACTTACAGTTCTTC. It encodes CASRFRDLQFF.

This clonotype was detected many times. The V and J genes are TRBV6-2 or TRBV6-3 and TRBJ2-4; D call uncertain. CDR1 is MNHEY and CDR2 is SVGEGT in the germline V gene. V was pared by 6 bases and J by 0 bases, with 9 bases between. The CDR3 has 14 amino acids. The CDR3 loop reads CASSWDLAKNIQYF. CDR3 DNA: TGTGCCAGCAGCTGGGATTTAGCCAAAAACATTCAGTACTTC.

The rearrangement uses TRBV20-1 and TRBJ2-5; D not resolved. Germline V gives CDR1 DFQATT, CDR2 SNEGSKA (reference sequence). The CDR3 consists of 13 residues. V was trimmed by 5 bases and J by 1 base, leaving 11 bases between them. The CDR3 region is CSAATWSQETQYF. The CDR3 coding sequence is TGCAGTGCTGCCACGTGGTCCCAAGAGACCCAGTACTTC.

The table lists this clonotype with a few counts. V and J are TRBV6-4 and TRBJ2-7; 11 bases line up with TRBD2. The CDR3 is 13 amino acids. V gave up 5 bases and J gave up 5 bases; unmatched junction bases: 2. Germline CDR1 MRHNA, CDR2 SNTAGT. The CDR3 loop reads CASSRLAGNEQYF. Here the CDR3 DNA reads TGTGCCAGCAGTCGACTAGCGGGGAACGAGCAGTACTTC.

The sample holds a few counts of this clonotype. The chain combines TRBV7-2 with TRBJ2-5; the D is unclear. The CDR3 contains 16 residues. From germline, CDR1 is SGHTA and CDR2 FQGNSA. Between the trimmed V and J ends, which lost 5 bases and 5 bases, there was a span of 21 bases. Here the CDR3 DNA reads TGTGCCAGCAGCCAGAATAGCCCCCGGGTTGGGGAGACCCAGTACTTC. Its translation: CASSQNSPRVGETQYF.

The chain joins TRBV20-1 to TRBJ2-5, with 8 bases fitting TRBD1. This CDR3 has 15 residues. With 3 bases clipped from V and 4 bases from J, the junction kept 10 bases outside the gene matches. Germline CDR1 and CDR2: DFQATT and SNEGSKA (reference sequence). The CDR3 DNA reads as TGCAGTGCTAGGGTAGGACAGGGCGATAGAGAGACCCAGTACTTC. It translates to CSARVGQGDRETQYF.

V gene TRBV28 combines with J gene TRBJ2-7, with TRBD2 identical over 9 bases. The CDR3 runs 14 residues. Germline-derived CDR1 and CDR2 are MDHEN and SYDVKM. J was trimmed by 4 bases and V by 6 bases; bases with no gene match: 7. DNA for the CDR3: TGTGCCAGCAGCCCTGGACTAGCGCCATACGAGCAGTACTTC. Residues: CASSPGLAPYEQYF.

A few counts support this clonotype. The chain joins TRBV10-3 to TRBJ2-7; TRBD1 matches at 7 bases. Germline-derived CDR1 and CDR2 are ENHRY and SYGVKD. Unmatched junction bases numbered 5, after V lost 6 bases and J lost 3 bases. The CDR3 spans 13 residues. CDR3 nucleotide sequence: TGTGCCATCAGCCCAGGACAGGACTACGAGCAGTACTTC. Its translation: CAISPGQDYEQYF.

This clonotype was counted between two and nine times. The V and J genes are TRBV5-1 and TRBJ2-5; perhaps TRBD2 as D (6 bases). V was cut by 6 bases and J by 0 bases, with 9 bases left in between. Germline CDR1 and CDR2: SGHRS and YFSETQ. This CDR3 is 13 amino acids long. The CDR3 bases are TGCGCCAGCACGGGGGAGTACCAAGAGACCCAGTACTTC. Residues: CASTGEYQETQYF.

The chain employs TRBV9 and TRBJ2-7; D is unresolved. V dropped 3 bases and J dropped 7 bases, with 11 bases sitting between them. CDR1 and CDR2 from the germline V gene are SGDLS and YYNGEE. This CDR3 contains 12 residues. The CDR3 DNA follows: TGTGCCAGCAGCGGTCCGGCCCTGGAGCAGTACTTC. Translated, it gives CASSGPALEQYF. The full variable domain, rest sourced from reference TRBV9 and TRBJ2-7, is DSGVTQTPKHLITATGQRVTLRCSPRSGDLSVYWYQQSLDQGLQFLIQYYNGEERAKGNILERFSAQQFPDLHSELNLSSLELGDSALYFCASSGPALEQYFGPGTRLTVT.

CDR3 DNA: TGCGCCAGCCGAGTTACTGAGGTCGGGATCACAGATACGCAGTATTTT. Protein product: CASRVTEVGITDTQYF. This rearrangement joins TRBV5-1 to TRBJ2-3; possible D gene TRBD2, 5 bases. Trimming cost V 7 bases and J 2 bases, with 20 bases left between them. The CDR3 length is 16 residues. Germline CDR1 and CDR2: SGHRS and YFSETQ.

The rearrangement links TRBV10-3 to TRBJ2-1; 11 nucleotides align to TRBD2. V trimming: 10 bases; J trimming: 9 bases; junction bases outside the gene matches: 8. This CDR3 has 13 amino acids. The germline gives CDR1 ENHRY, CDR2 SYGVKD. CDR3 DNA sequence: TGTGCCACCGTTAGCGGGGGGGCGGGTGAGCAGTTCTTC. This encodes CATVSGGAGEQFF.

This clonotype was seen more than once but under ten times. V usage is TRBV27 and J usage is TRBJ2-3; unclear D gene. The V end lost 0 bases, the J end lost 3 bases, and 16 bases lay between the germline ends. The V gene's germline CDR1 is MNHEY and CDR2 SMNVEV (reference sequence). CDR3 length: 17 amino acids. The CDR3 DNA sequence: TGTGCCAGCAGTTTATCCGGGTTAGTGGGTAGGACAGATACGCAGTATTTT. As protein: CASSLSGLVGRTDTQYF.